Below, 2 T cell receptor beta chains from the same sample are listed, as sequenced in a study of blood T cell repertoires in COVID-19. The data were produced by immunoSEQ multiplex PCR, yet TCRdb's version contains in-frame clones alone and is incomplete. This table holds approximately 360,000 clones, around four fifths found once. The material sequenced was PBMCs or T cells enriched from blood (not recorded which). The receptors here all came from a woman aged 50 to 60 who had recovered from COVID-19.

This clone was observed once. The CDR3 coding sequence is TGCGCCAGCAGCTTGGGAGGGTCTCAGCCCCAGCATTTT. The encoded protein is CASSLGGSQPQHF. The gene calls are TRBV5-1 and TRBJ1-5; D is unclear. The germline V and J ends were trimmed by 0 bases and 6 bases, with 7 bases remaining between them. CDR3 length: 13 residues. In germline, CDR1 is SGHRS, CDR2 YFSETQ.

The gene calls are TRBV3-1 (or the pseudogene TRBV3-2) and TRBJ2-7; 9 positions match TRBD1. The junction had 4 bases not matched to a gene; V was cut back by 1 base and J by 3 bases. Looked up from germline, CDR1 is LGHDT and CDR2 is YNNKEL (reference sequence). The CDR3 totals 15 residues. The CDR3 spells CASSQGGTGIYEQYF. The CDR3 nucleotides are TGTGCCAGCAGCCAAGGCGGGACAGGGATCTACGAGCAGTACTTC.